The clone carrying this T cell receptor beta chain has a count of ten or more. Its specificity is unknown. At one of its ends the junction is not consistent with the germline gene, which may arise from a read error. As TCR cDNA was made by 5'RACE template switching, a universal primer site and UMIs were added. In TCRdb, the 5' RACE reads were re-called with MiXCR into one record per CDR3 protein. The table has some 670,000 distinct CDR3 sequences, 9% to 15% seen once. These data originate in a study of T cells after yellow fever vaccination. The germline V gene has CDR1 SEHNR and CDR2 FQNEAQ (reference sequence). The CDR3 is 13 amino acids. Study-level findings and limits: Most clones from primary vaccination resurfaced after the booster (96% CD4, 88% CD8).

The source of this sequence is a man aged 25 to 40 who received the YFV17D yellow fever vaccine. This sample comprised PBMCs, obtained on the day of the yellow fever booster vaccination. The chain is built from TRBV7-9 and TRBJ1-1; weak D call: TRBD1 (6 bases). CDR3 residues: CASSFRRDTEAFF. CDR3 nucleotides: TGTGCCAGCAGCTTTCGCCGGGACACCGAAGCTTTCTTT.